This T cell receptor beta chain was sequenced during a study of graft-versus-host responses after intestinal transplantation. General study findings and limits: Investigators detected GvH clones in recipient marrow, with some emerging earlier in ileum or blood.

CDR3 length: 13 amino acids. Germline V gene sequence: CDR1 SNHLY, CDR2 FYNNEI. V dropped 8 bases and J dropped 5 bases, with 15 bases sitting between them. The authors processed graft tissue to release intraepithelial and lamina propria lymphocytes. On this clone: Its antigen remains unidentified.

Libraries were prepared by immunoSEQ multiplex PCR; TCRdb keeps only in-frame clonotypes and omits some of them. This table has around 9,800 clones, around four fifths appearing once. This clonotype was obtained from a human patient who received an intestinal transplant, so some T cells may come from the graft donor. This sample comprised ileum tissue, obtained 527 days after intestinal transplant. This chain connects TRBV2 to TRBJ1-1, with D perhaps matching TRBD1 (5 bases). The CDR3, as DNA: TGTGCCAGCGGGGGGATGGGGTGGACTGAAGCTTTCTTT. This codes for CASGGMGWTEAFF.